This is a list of T cell receptor beta chains from one sample in a study of identical twins. TCRdb redid the calling of the 5' RACE reads with MiXCR, one entry per CDR3 protein. The sample records about 570,000 distinct CDR3 sequences, approximately 9.6% being singletons. This sample also appeared in a second study, on yellow fever vaccine responses in identical twins.

Sequencing was done on a sample of PBMCs. Source of these receptors: a woman aged 18-29 years in good health. Each CDR3 is given with its conserved first and last residue. The D gene is left open where the match is weak. The size entry is marked missing in some rows and otherwise reads once, few, many or a size class.

>TRBJ1-5|-|13|TRBV5-1|many
CASSREGNQPQHF
TGCGCCAGCAGCAGGGAGGGGAATCAGCCCCAGCATTTT
>TRBJ1-2|TRBD1|12|TRBV18|few
CASSATGVGYTF
TGTGCCAGCTCCGCTACAGGGGTTGGCTACACCTTC
>TRBJ2-5|TRBD2|15|TRBV9|-
CASSGSGAHQETQYF
TGTGCCAGCAGCGGTAGCGGGGCCCATCAAGAGACCCAGTACTTC
>TRBJ2-5|TRBD1|12|TRBV5-1|few
CASTGTEETQYF
TGCGCCAGCACCGGGACAGAAGAGACCCAGTACTTC
>TRBJ2-5|TRBD1|15|TRBV6-1|few
CASVKQGVGRETQYF
TGTGCCAGCGTAAAACAGGGGGTCGGTCGGGAGACCCAGTACTTC
>TRBJ2-2|TRBD2|15|TRBV6-1|few
CASSTFGGATGELFF
TGTGCCAGCAGCACCTTCGGGGGGGCGACCGGGGAGCTGTTTTTT
>TRBJ2-7|-|13|TRBV12-3/TRBV12-4|-
CASSLGGAHEQYF
TGTGCCAGCAGTTTAGGTGGGGCTCACGAGCAGTACTTC
>TRBJ2-3|TRBD1|13|TRBV6-2/TRBV6-3|-
CASSPTRGNTQYF
TGTGCCAGCAGCCCAACCAGGGGGAATACGCAGTATTTT
>TRBJ2-3|-|12|TRBV6-6|-
CASSYGAGTQYF
TGTGCCAGCAGTTACGGCGCGGGTACGCAGTATTTT
>TRBJ2-6|TRBD1|17|TRBV20-1|-
CSARAQGAPSGANVLTF
TGCAGTGCTAGAGCGCAGGGGGCGCCTTCTGGGGCCAACGTCCTGACTTTC